These 9 T cell receptor beta chains share one sample of origin, sequenced in a study of identical twins. MiXCR was run by TCRdb on the 5' RACE reads, yielding one entry per CDR3 protein. Found here are 550,000 to 800,000 distinct CDR3 sequences, around 7.5% of them singletons; the top ten hold around 1.6%. These data are also associated with another study on yellow fever vaccine responses in identical twins.

The sequencing sample was made of PBMCs. The receptors stem from a woman aged 18-35 years in good health.

This clonotype was detected only a few times. The chain recombines TRBV29-1 with TRBJ1-4; D possibly corresponds to TRBD1 (5 bases). The V end lost 5 bases, the J end lost 4 bases, and 11 bases lay between the germline ends. CDR1 SQVTM and CDR2 ANQGSEA come from the germline V gene. This CDR3 contains 13 residues. CDR3 coding DNA: TGCAGCGTTCGACAGACGCTTAATGAAAAACTGTTTTTT. It translates to CSVRQTLNEKLFF.

V and J are TRBV4-1 and TRBJ2-7; 10 nucleotides line up with TRBD1. This CDR3 is built from 14 residues. Trimming took 0 bases from V and 6 from J; bases not matched to a gene: 2. Germline CDR1 MGHRA, CDR2 YSYEKL. The CDR3, as DNA: TGCGCCAGCAGCCAAGAAGGGACAGGGGCCGAGCAGTACTTC. Translating gives CASSQEGTGAEQYF.

The gene calls are TRBV28 and TRBJ2-7; D is unresolved. Trimming cost V 5 bases and J 6 bases, with 11 bases left between them. Per the germline V gene, CDR1 is MDHEN and CDR2 is SYDVKM. This CDR3 spans 12 amino acids. DNA for the CDR3: TGTGCCAGCAGTACCCTGCGGCTCGAGCAGTACTTC. Protein sequence: CASSTLRLEQYF.

The chain carries TRBV24-1 and TRBJ2-5; D remains ambiguous. Germline assignment: CDR1 KGHDR and CDR2 SFDVKD. Trimming removed 5 bases at V and 7 bases at J, with 7 bases between. The CDR3 loop spans 11 amino acids. CDR3: CATSALGTQYF. The DNA of the CDR3 is TGTGCCACCAGTGCCCTCGGGACCCAGTACTTC.

This clonotype was counted ten times or more. The chain uses TRBV10-2 and TRBJ1-5; no clear D gene. From germline, CDR1 is WSHSY and CDR2 SAAADI. The CDR3 spans 14 residues. Trimming pared 6 bases from V and 4 bases from J, leaving 13 bases between. CDR3 region: CASSQREGNQPQHF. CDR3 in DNA: TGCGCCAGCAGCCAAAGGGAGGGTAATCAGCCCCAGCATTTT.

This clonotype turned up a few times. This chain joins TRBV12-3 or TRBV12-4 and TRBJ1-2, with D perhaps matching TRBD1 (5 bases). The CDR3 has 13 residues. With 5 bases removed from V and 1 base from J, the gap between germline ends came to 8 bases. CDR3 amino acids: CASSTDSNYGYTF. In DNA form, the CDR3 reads TGTGCCAGCAGTACCGACAGTAACTATGGCTACACCTTC.

The chain recombines TRBV21-1 with TRBJ2-2; the DNA was not compared with TRBD2, the D call given in the table. TRBV21-1 is marked as a pseudogene. The CDR3 is 22 residues long. Here the CDR3 DNA reads TGTGCCAGCAGCACAAATAAGTCGGCAGGGTCATCCACCCGCACGAACACCGGGGAGCTGTTTTTT. This encodes CASSTNKSAGSSTRTNTGELFF.

The rearrangement joins TRBV6-1 to TRBJ2-7; tentative D call: TRBD2 (6 bases). Trimming removed 5 bases from V and 5 bases from J, with 16 bases in between. The CDR3 totals 14 residues. Germline CDR1 reads MNHNS; CDR2 reads SASEGT. Written as DNA, the CDR3 is TGTGCCAGCAGTACCCTGGAGGGGTCCGACGAGCAGTACGTC. This sequence encodes CASSTLEGSDEQYV.

This clonotype was picked up many times. The rearrangement links TRBV11-2 to TRBJ1-1; the D is unclear. The CDR3 has 13 amino acids. V was cut by 5 bases and J by 0 bases, with 7 bases left in between. Per the germline V gene, CDR1 is SGHAT and CDR2 is FQNNGV. CDR3 sequence reads: CASSHGMNTEAFF. The CDR3 DNA reads as TGTGCCAGCAGCCACGGGATGAACACTGAAGCTTTCTTT.